This T cell receptor beta chain was captured by sequencing in a study of cytomegalovirus exposure and HLA in healthy donors. Whole-study context: Earlier, 150 million to 200 million T cells were analyzed, and about 120 million unique TCR beta sequences were found among them.

Primers for the PCR totalled 60 Vbeta and 13 Jbeta. The table came from immunoSEQ multiplex PCR; TCRdb's copy has only in-frame clones and leaves some out. In the table there are roughly 130,000 clones, 80% to 85% of which are singletons. CDR3 length equals 13 residues. V lost 0 bases and J 8 bases, leaving 9 bases between the germline ends. CDR1 is SGHDT, CDR2 YYEEEE, per germline. Healthy bone marrow donors supplied every sample. Sequenced sample: PBMCs. The source of this sequence is a human donor in good health. The chain combines TRBV5-6 with TRBJ2-4; no clear D. The CDR3 region is CASSLGGVDIQYF. The CDR3, as DNA: TGTGCCAGCAGCTTGGGAGGCGTGGACATTCAGTACTTC.